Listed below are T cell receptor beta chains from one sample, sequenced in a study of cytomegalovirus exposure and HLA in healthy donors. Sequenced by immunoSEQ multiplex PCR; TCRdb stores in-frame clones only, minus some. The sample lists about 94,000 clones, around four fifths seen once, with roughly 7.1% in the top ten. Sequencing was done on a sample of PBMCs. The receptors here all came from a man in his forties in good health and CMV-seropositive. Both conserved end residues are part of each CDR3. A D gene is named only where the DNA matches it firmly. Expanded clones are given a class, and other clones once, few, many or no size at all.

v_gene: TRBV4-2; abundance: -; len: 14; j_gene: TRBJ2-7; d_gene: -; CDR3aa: CASSQDLGAGEQYF; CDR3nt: TGTGCCAGCAGCCAAGATCTTGGGGCCGGGGAGCAGTACTTC
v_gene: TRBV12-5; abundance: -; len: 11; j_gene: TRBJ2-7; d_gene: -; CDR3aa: CASGLVQEQYF; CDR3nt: TGTGCTAGTGGTTTGGTACAAGAGCAGTACTTC
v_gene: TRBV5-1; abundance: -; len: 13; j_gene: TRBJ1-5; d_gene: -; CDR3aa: CASSFGHNQPQHF; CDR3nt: TGCGCCAGCAGCTTCGGACACAATCAGCCCCAGCATTTT
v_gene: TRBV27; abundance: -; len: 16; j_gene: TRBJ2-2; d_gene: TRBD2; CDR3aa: CASSLSSGGLNGELFF; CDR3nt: TGTGCCAGCAGTTTATCTAGCGGGGGGCTTAACGGGGAGCTGTTTTTT
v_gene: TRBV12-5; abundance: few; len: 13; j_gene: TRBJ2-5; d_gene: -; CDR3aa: CASGLDFVRPQYF; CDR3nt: TGTGCTAGTGGTTTGGACTTCGTACGTCCCCAGTACTTC
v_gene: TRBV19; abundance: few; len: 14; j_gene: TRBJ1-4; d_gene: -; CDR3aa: CASSKRGPNEKLFF; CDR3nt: TGTGCCAGTAGTAAAAGAGGTCCTAATGAAAAACTGTTTTTT
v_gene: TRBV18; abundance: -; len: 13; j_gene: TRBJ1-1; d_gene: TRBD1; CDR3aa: CASSTTGDSEAFF; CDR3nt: TGTGCCAGCTCGACGACAGGGGACTCTGAAGCTTTCTTT
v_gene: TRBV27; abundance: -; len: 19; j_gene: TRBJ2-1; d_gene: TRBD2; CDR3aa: CASSRPAIAGASSYNEQFF; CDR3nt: TGTGCCAGCAGTCGCCCCGCGATAGCGGGGGCGAGCTCCTACAATGAGCAGTTCTTC
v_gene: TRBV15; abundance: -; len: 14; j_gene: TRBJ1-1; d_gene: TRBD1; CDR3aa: CATSRGDRDTEAFF; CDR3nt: TGTGCCACCAGCAGAGGAGACAGGGACACTGAAGCTTTCTTT
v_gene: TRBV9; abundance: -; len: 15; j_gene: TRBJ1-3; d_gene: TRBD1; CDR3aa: CASSGNGQGRNTIYF; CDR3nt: TGTGCCAGCAGCGGGAATGGACAGGGGAGAAACACCATATATTTT
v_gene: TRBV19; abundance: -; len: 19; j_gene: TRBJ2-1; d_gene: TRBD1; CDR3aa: CASSIRGFGGQGGGNEQFF; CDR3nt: TGTGCCAGTAGTATACGAGGGTTTGGTGGACAGGGGGGCGGCAATGAGCAGTTCTTC
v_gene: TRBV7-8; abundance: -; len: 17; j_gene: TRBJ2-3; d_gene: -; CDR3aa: CASSLARLPINTDTQYF; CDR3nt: TGTGCCAGCAGCTTAGCCCGACTTCCGATAAACACAGATACGCAGTATTTT
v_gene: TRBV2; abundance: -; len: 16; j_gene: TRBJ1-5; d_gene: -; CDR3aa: CASSEGSLPSNQPQHF; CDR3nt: TGTGCCAGCAGTGAAGGGAGTCTTCCTAGCAATCAGCCCCAGCATTTT
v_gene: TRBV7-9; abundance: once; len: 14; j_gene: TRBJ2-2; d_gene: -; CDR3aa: CASSHRGNPGELFF; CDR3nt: TGTGCCAGCAGCCATAGAGGAAACCCCGGGGAGCTGTTTTTT
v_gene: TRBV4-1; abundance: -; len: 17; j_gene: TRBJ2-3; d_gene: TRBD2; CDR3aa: CASSQNPSGGGGDTQYF; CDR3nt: TGCGCCAGCAGCCAAAACCCTAGCGGTGGAGGAGGAGATACGCAGTATTTT
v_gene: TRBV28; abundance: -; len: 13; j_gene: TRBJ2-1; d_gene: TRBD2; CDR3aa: CASRLSGRNEQFF; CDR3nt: TGTGCCTCCCGGCTAAGCGGGAGGAATGAGCAGTTCTTC
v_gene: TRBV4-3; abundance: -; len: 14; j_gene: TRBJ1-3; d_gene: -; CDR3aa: CASSQGAQEDTIYF; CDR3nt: TGCGCCAGCAGCCAAGGGGCTCAGGAAGACACCATATATTTT
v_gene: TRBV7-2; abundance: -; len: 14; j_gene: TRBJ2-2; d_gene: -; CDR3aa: CASSAQGPTGELFF; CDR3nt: TGTGCCAGCAGCGCCCAGGGGCCCACCGGGGAGCTGTTTTTT
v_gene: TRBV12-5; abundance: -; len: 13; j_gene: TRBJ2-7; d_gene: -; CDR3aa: CASGLGQGGEQYF; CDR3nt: TGTGCTAGTGGTTTGGGTCAGGGAGGCGAGCAGTACTTC
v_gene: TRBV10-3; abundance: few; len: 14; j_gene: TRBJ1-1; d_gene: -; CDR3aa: CAISELTANTEAFF; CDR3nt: TGTGCCATCAGTGAGCTAACTGCGAACACTGAAGCTTTCTTT
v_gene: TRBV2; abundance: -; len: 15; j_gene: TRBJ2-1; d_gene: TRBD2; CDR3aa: CASLLTSGVYNEQFF; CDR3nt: TGTGCCAGCCTTCTGACTAGCGGGGTTTACAATGAGCAGTTCTTC
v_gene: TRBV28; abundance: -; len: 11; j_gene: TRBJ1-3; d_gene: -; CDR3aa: CASSSSNTIYF; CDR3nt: TGTGCCAGCAGTTCGTCGAACACCATATATTTT
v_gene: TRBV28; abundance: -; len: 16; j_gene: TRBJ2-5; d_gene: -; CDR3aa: CASSSRGASGQETQYF; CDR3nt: TGTGCCAGCAGTTCCAGAGGGGCCAGCGGGCAAGAGACCCAGTACTTC
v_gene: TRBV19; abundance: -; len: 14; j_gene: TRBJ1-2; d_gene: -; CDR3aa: CASIRTGGDYGYTF; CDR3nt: TGTGCCAGTATTAGGACTGGGGGGGACTATGGCTACACCTTC